This TCR beta chain came from a study of blood T cell repertoires in COVID-19. Study background: Collection of acute and convalescent COVID-19 samples took place in the United States, Italy and Spain. Sources were T cells, B-cell-depleted T cells, or PBMCs; the material itself was cDNA or gDNA.

Germline loops: CDR1 ENHRY, CDR2 SYGVKD. The CDR3 runs 15 residues. The V gene end was trimmed by 6 bases and the J gene end by 0 bases; junction bases not matched to a gene: 6. Method: immunoSEQ multiplex PCR; TCRdb's copy keeps in-frame clones and lacks some. The table has about 68,000 clones, 65% to 90% seen once. This receptor was obtained from a woman aged 55-69 years with acute or convalescent COVID-19. The sample taken for sequencing was peripheral blood. The rearrangement links TRBV10-3 to TRBJ1-1; 8 nucleotides align to TRBD1. CDR3 sequence reads: CAIRATGVLNTEAFF. In DNA, the CDR3 is TGTGCCATCAGGGCGACAGGGGTCTTGAACACTGAAGCTTTCTTT.